A selection of T cell receptor beta chains follows, all from one sample in a study of T cells in Graves' hyperthyroidism and ophthalmopathy. TCRdb analysed the multiplex PCR reads with MiXCR anew, one entry per CDR3 protein. The sample yields 500,000 to 600,000 distinct CDR3 sequences, roughly 45% seen once. The sequencing input was peripheral blood or thyroid tissue (not recorded which). The receptors originated from an adult woman with Graves' disease, either hyperthyroidism or ophthalmopathy (not recorded which). Both conserved end residues are part of each CDR3. Fields, in order: CDR3 protein, clone size, J gene, V gene. For some rows the clone size is stated as once, few or many, or as a class when expanded; others skip it.

CDR3: CSARDTGGSGEPQYF
size: NA
J: TRBJ2-5
V: TRBV20-1

CDR3: CASSRQARSHTGELFF
size: few
J: TRBJ2-2
V: TRBV4-3

CDR3: CASSARRGSSYEQYF
size: NA
J: TRBJ2-7
V: TRBV7-2

CDR3: CSPQQRNTEAFF
size: many
J: TRBJ1-1
V: TRBV20-1

CDR3: CASSLSGTGKETQYF
size: many
J: TRBJ2-5
V: TRBV7-3

CDR3: CASSHPTGSSGANVLTF
size: few
J: TRBJ2-6
V: TRBV7-8

CDR3: CSVVVTNTGELFF
size: NA
J: TRBJ2-2
V: TRBV29-1

CDR3: CSVDVNTGELFF
size: NA
J: TRBJ2-2
V: TRBV29-1

CDR3: CSVEWLGLNTEAFF
size: many
J: TRBJ1-1
V: TRBV29-1

CDR3: CASSVGQGNEQYF
size: NA
J: TRBJ2-7
V: TRBV9

CDR3: CAISAASGMMETQYF
size: NA
J: TRBJ2-5
V: TRBV10-3

CDR3: CSARDWGSGQGYSPLHF
size: many
J: TRBJ1-6
V: TRBV20-1

CDR3: CASSASPGQGSPQYF
size: NA
J: TRBJ2-5
V: TRBV25-1

CDR3: CSGGENTGELYF
size: NA
J: TRBJ2-7
V: TRBV29-1

CDR3: CASRLSPGAYEQYF
size: NA
J: TRBJ2-7
V: TRBV28

CDR3: CASTPGEYNQPQHF
size: NA
J: TRBJ1-5
V: TRBV15

CDR3: CAISEDGRPYEQYF
size: NA
J: TRBJ2-7
V: TRBV10-3